The 22 T cell receptor beta chains reported below all come from one sample, sequenced in a study of cytomegalovirus exposure and HLA in healthy donors. Use of 60 Vbeta and 13 Jbeta primers characterized the PCR. Only in-frame clones appear in the TCRdb table, and some are missing; sequencing was by immunoSEQ multiplex PCR. This repertoire shows around 150,000 clones, approximately 70% found once; its top ten account for about 4.7%. The specimen sequenced was PBMCs. The receptor source for this set is a man aged 18 to 30 in good health and CMV-seropositive.

This rearrangement joins TRBV21-1 to TRBJ2-1; TRBD2, the table's D call, lacks a check against the DNA. TRBV21-1 is classified as a pseudogene. The length of the CDR3 is 20 residues. In DNA, the CDR3 is TGTGCCAGCAGCAAAGAAAGAGAGGGAGGGCCAGCCAGCTCCTACAATGAGCAGTTCTTC. Translated: CASSKEREGGPASSYNEQFF.

This clone was recorded a few times. CDR3 coding DNA: TGTGCCAGCTCACCCCGCGGTAGCGGGGCCAGCACAGATACGCAGTATTTT. Amino acids: CASSPRGSGASTDTQYF. The chain combines TRBV18 with TRBJ2-3; 8 bases are a match to TRBD2. The CDR3 totals 17 residues. After removal of 3 bases from V and 0 bases from J, the junction contained 8 bases not matched to a gene. The germline CDR1 and CDR2 sequences are KGHSH and LQKENI.

The gene calls are TRBV6-1 and TRBJ2-5; D perhaps matches TRBD2 (5 bases). CDR3 size: 17 residues. The germline V gene encodes CDR1 MNHNS and CDR2 SASEGT. Trimming left V 2 bases short and J 0 bases short, with 16 bases between. The CDR3 is CASSEPGRQRYQETQYF. As DNA, the CDR3 is TGTGCCAGCAGTGAACCTGGTCGGCAGCGGTACCAAGAGACCCAGTACTTC.

This clone was picked up a small number of times. The chain couples TRBV19 to TRBJ2-1, with unresolved D. The CDR3 totals 13 residues. Germline V gene lookup returns CDR1 LNHDA and CDR2 SQIVND (reference sequence). Trimming took off 1 base at V and 5 bases at J, with 6 bases between the two ends. CDR3 loop: CASSIGPNNEQFF. CDR3 coding DNA: TGTGCCAGTAGTATAGGGCCGAACAATGAGCAGTTCTTC.

This clone occurred once. This chain connects TRBV10-2 to TRBJ2-7, with 11 bases matching TRBD1. Germline V lookup: CDR1 WSHSY, CDR2 SAAADI. The CDR3 consists of 13 residues. Trimming took 7 bases from V and 7 from J; bases not matched to a gene: 6. The CDR3 region has the DNA TGCGCCAGCAAAAGGACAGGGGGCTTTGAGCAGTACGTC. The encoded protein is CASKRTGGFEQYV.

The chain joins TRBV5-6 to TRBJ2-1, with a weak D call TRBD1 (5 bases). V lost 0 bases and J 4 bases, leaving 8 bases between the germline ends. The length of the CDR3 is 14 residues. CDR1 is SGHDT and CDR2 is YYEEEE in the germline V gene. CDR3 sequence reads: CASSLGGHYNEQFF. CDR3 nucleotides: TGTGCCAGCAGCTTGGGGGGCCATTACAATGAGCAGTTCTTC.

The chain joins TRBV28 to TRBJ1-5; TRBD1 matches 7 bases. Per the germline V gene, CDR1 is MDHEN and CDR2 is SYDVKM. Trimming removed 4 bases from V and 0 bases from J; junction bases left unmatched: 6. The CDR3 is 16 residues long. CDR3 DNA: TGTGCCAGCAGTTCCCTAACAGGGGTTAGCAATCAGCCCCAGCATTTT. Protein: CASSSLTGVSNQPQHF.

The sample holds a few counts of this clone. The chain carries TRBV18 and TRBJ1-1, with a weak D call TRBD1 (6 bases). The V end was cut by 2 bases, the J end by 7 bases, with 14 bases between. The germline V gene encodes CDR1 KGHSH and CDR2 LQKENI. The CDR3 consists of 14 residues. CDR3 DNA sequence: TGTGCCAGCTCACCATCGGGGGGGGCTGGTGAAGCTTTCTTT. It encodes CASSPSGGAGEAFF.

This chain connects TRBV15 to TRBJ1-4; D unclear. The CDR3 covers 15 residues. Trimming stripped 2 bases from V and 0 bases from J, with 7 bases between. Germline CDR1 is LNHNV and CDR2 is YYDKDF (reference sequence). CDR3 DNA sequence: TGTGCCACCAGCAGACGCCGAGCAACTAATGAAAAACTGTTTTTT. As protein: CATSRRRATNEKLFF.

The chain recombines TRBV6-6 with TRBJ1-1, with a weak D call TRBD1 (5 bases). Germline lookup yields CDR1 MNHNY and CDR2 SVGAGI (reference sequence). Trimming cost V 8 bases and J 1 base, with 8 bases left between them. The CDR3 length is 12 residues. The DNA for the CDR3 is TGTGCCAGCTTGGGGCGGAACACTGAAGCTTTCTTT. Protein: CASLGRNTEAFF.

The chain has TRBV25-1 and TRBJ1-2; 7 bases agree with TRBD1. Per the germline V gene, CDR1 is MGHDK and CDR2 is SYGVNS. This CDR3 is 14 amino acids long. J gave up 7 bases and V 5 bases, and 10 bases lay outside the gene matches. CDR3 nucleotide sequence: TGTGCCAGCAGTCCGCGGACAGGTCGCTTTGGCTACACCTTC. Protein: CASSPRTGRFGYTF.

This clone turned up a few times. This sequence joins TRBV27 and TRBJ2-1, with a weak D call TRBD2 (6 bases). The CDR3 loop spans 16 amino acids. Germline V CDR1 and CDR2: MNHEY, SMNVEV (reference sequence). V was clipped by 5 bases and J by 2 bases, with 16 bases between them. The CDR3 DNA follows: TGTGCCAGCAGTCCCCCGGGACTTTCCGCCTACAATGAGCAGTTCTTC. Amino acid sequence: CASSPPGLSAYNEQFF.

This CDR3 is CASSEVYGGDPSGNTIYF. The CDR3 coding sequence is TGTGCCAGCAGTGAAGTGTACGGGGGGGATCCCTCTGGAAACACCATATATTTT. The chain has TRBV6-1 and TRBJ1-3; perhaps TRBD1 as D (5 bases). CDR1 and CDR2 from the germline V gene are MNHNS and SASEGT. There are 18 residues in the CDR3. Trimming cost V 1 base and J 0 bases, with 16 bases left between them.

V usage is TRBV5-4 and J usage is TRBJ2-7, with 7 bases aligning to TRBD1. CDR1 and CDR2 (germline): SGHNT, YYREEE (reference sequence). CDR3 length: 14 residues. The J segment lost 2 bases and the V segment lost 4 bases, leaving 6 bases of the junction unmatched. CDR3 DNA sequence: TGTGCCAGCAGCCGTGCGGACAGGCCCTACGAGCAGTACGTC. Its protein is CASSRADRPYEQYV.

This chain links TRBV29-1 with TRBJ1-1; tentative D call: TRBD1 (6 bases). Looked up from germline, CDR1 is SQVTM and CDR2 is ANQGSEA. CDR3 length: 12 amino acids. Trimming cost V 4 bases and J 5 bases, with 11 bases left between them. Here the CDR3 reads CSVVPRGTEAFF. Written as DNA, the CDR3 is TGCAGCGTTGTCCCCAGGGGTACTGAAGCTTTCTTT.

The chain joins TRBV4-1 to TRBJ1-2; D remains unclear. The ends were cut back, 0 bases at V and 0 bases at J, with 11 bases in the middle. The germline V gene has CDR1 MGHRA and CDR2 YSYEKL. The CDR3 loop spans 16 amino acids. The CDR3 region has the DNA TGCGCCAGCAGCCAAGATGATACAGCCACTAACTATGGCTACACCTTC. Translated: CASSQDDTATNYGYTF.

V gene TRBV7-2 combines with J gene TRBJ2-2; 8 bases are a match to TRBD1. The CDR3 totals 14 residues. Trimming at V came to 6 bases and at J to 4 bases, leaving 4 bases not matched to a gene. Germline CDR1 and CDR2: SGHTA and FQGNSA. Here the CDR3 reads CASRPTGGTGELFF. In DNA, the CDR3 is TGTGCCAGCAGACCTACAGGGGGCACCGGGGAGCTGTTTTTT. Full variable domain (missing parts from reference TRBV7-2 and TRBJ2-2): GAGVSQSPSNKVTEKGKDVELRCDPISGHTALYWYRQSLGQGLEFLIYFQGNSAPDKSGLPSDRFSAERTGGSVSTLTIQRTQQEDSAVYLCASRPTGGTGELFFGEGSRLTVL.

In regard to this clone: Other DNA sequences in this specimen translate into the identical CDR3. The chain carries TRBV4-1 and TRBJ1-2, with 7 bases that match TRBD1. J was trimmed by 6 bases and V by 2 bases; bases with no gene match: 12. The CDR3 runs to 16 residues. Per germline, CDR1 MGHRA and CDR2 YSYEKL. CDR3 sequence: CASSQRSYDRDNGYTF. CDR3 in DNA: TGCGCCAGCAGCCAAAGATCTTATGACAGGGACAATGGCTACACCTTC.

This clone was recorded a few times. This chain joins TRBV5-1 and TRBJ2-1; TRBD2 agrees at 10 bases. Trimming at V came to 4 bases and at J to 4 bases, leaving 5 bases not matched to a gene. Germline-derived CDR1 and CDR2 are SGHRS and YFSETQ. This CDR3 is 15 amino acids long. The CDR3 coding sequence is TGCGCCAGCAGCGAAACTAGCGGGATGTACAATGAGCAGTTCTTC. This sequence encodes CASSETSGMYNEQFF.

The chain employs TRBV4-2 and TRBJ2-5; 10 bases agree with TRBD2. The V segment lost 4 bases and the J segment 2 bases; nucleotides outside the gene matches: 16. The CDR3 is made up of 19 amino acids. Germline V gene sequence: CDR1 LGHNA, CDR2 YNFKEQ. CDR3 sequence: CASSRLLASGGTSQETQYF. Written as DNA, the CDR3 is TGTGCCAGCAGCCGTTTACTAGCTAGCGGGGGAACCTCACAAGAGACCCAGTACTTC.

V usage is TRBV5-1 and J usage is TRBJ1-2, with 8 bases identical to TRBD1. This CDR3 comprises 16 residues. Germline-derived CDR1 and CDR2 are SGHRS and YFSETQ. The V gene end was trimmed by 0 bases and the J gene end by 1 base; junction bases not matched to a gene: 5. The CDR3 DNA follows: TGCGCCAGCAGCTTGGCTCCGGACAGGGTTAACTATGGCTACACCTTC. Its protein product is CASSLAPDRVNYGYTF.

The chain joins TRBV19 to TRBJ2-4, with D possibly being TRBD1 (6 bases). There are 13 residues in the CDR3. V was pared by 6 bases and J by 8 bases, with 14 bases between. Germline CDR1 reads LNHDA; CDR2 reads SQIVND (reference sequence). In nucleotides, the CDR3 is TGTGCCAGTAGACAGGGAACTAGGGACATTCAGTACTTC. It codes for CASRQGTRDIQYF.